The present entry profiles one TCR beta chain with its context. Generated by immunoSEQ multiplex PCR, the TCRdb table keeps only in-frame clones and is missing some. This table has nearly 350,000 clones, around nine tenths appearing once. The V and J ends lost 5 bases and 4 bases respectively, with 18 bases between them. This CDR3 is 16 amino acids long. Germline assignment: CDR1 SGHTA and CDR2 FQGNSA. This entry belongs to a study of blood T cell repertoires in COVID-19. Study summary: Samples of COVID-19 (acute and convalescent) were obtained from the United States, Italy and Spain.

The source material was peripheral blood. The receptor's source is a woman aged 18-29 years who had recovered from COVID-19. The chain couples TRBV7-2 to TRBJ1-3; D call uncertain. The CDR3 DNA sequence: TGTGCCAGCAGCATACAAGGGCCCGGGAAAGGAAACACCATATATTTT. Protein sequence: CASSIQGPGKGNTIYF. The full variable domain, rest sourced from reference TRBV7-2 and TRBJ1-3, is GAGVSQSPSNKVTEKGKDVELRCDPISGHTALYWYRQSLGQGLEFLIYFQGNSAPDKSGLPSDRFSAERTGGSVSTLTIQRTQQEDSAVYLCASSIQGPGKGNTIYFGEGSWLTVV.